Shown below are 14 T cell receptor beta chains from a single sample sequenced in a study of blood T cells in healthy people across ages. Next came a second PCR, run for about 6 to 12 cycles, which used a sample-barcoded 5' primer along with a J-beta primer mix. Via MiXCR, TCRdb re-called the 5' RACE reads, giving one row per CDR3 protein. The table has about 780,000 distinct CDR3 sequences, 35% to 60% seen once. Sequencing was performed on blood. The source is a man aged 80 or over in good health.

This chain links TRBV6-2 or TRBV6-3 with TRBJ2-7; no definite D call. The CDR3 length is 13 residues. The V end was cut by 1 base, the J end by 7 bases, with 11 bases between. Germline CDR1 reads MNHEY; CDR2 reads SVGEGT. The CDR3 DNA is TGTGCCAGCAGTTACTTAGGGATAGGGGAGCAGTACTTC. This translates into CASSYLGIGEQYF.

The rearrangement links TRBV10-3 to TRBJ2-2; D tentatively reads TRBD1 or TRBD2 (5 bases each). In germline, CDR1 is ENHRY, CDR2 SYGVKD. V dropped 10 bases and J dropped 3 bases, with 12 bases sitting between them. This CDR3 contains 13 residues. The CDR3 spells CATTRGDTGELFF. DNA of the CDR3: TGTGCCACAACGAGGGGTGACACCGGGGAGCTGTTTTTT.

The gene calls are TRBV3-1 and TRBJ2-3; 7 nucleotides align to TRBD2. Germline values: CDR1 LGHDT, CDR2 YNNKEL (reference sequence). The CDR3 is 15 amino acids. With 1 base clipped from V and 5 bases from J, the junction kept 6 bases outside the gene matches. The CDR3 protein is CASSQVGGPQDTQYF. Here the CDR3 DNA reads TGTGCCAGCAGCCAAGTGGGAGGGCCCCAAGATACGCAGTATTTT.

This clonotype has only one observation. The chain recombines TRBV7-2 with TRBJ2-7; 11 bases line up with TRBD2. The CDR3 has 15 amino acids. V gave up 2 bases and J gave up 5 bases; unmatched junction bases: 5. In germline, CDR1 is SGHTA, CDR2 FQGNSA. In DNA form, the CDR3 reads TGTGCCAGCAGCTTACAGCGACTAGCGGGAAACGAGCAGTACTTC. This encodes CASSLQRLAGNEQYF.

This rearrangement joins TRBV10-3 to TRBJ2-4, with D possibly being TRBD1 or TRBD2 (6 bases each). From germline, CDR1 is ENHRY and CDR2 SYGVKD. The V end lost 10 bases, the J end lost 13 bases, and 20 bases lay between the germline ends. The CDR3 is 12 amino acids. DNA of the CDR3: TGTGCCACTGAGGGGGACCCGGGAGAGCAGTACTTC. Translated, it gives CATEGDPGEQYF.

This clonotype was counted a few times. The V call is TRBV12-3 or TRBV12-4, the J call TRBJ2-2; the D gene could be TRBD1 or TRBD2 (5 bases each). V lost 7 bases and J 6 bases, leaving 9 bases between the germline ends. The CDR3 has 12 residues. In nucleotides, the CDR3 is TGTGCCAGCACCCGGGGACCCGGGGAGCTGTTTTTT. It codes for CASTRGPGELFF.

The chain is built from TRBV7-2 and TRBJ2-3; maybe TRBD1 (7 bases). Trimming left V 0 bases short and J 6 bases short, with 16 bases between. Germline CDR1 is SGHTA and CDR2 is FQGNSA. The length of the CDR3 is 16 residues. Here the CDR3 reads CASSLAETGRQDTQYF. CDR3 nucleotide sequence: TGTGCCAGCAGCTTAGCGGAGACAGGGAGGCAGGATACGCAGTATTTT.

V usage is TRBV6-5 and J usage is TRBJ2-1; TRBD1 agrees at 9 bases. CDR1 and CDR2 from the germline V gene are MNHEY and SVGAGI. The CDR3 is 14 amino acids. Losses at the gene ends were 3 bases for V and 10 bases for J; bases not matched to a gene: 7. The CDR3 sequence is CASSYAQGAREQFF. The CDR3 DNA reads TGTGCCAGCAGTTATGCACAGGGGGCGAGAGAGCAGTTCTTC.

This clonotype came up a few times. The genes are TRBV7-9 and TRBJ2-3; 8 nucleotides align to TRBD2. CDR3 size: 15 residues. Germline CDR1 is SEHNR and CDR2 is FQNEAQ (reference sequence). Trimming removed 4 bases from V and 2 bases from J; junction bases left unmatched: 5. The CDR3 is CASSSGGQVTDTQYF. The DNA for the CDR3 is TGTGCCAGCAGCTCGGGAGGGCAAGTCACAGATACGCAGTATTTT.

The V and J genes are TRBV7-2 and TRBJ1-2; D remains unclear. Per germline, CDR1 SGHTA and CDR2 FQGNSA. Trimming shortened V by 5 bases and J by 7 bases, and 11 bases separated the two germline ends. The CDR3 is made up of 12 amino acids. The CDR3 sequence is CASSERLGGYTF. CDR3 DNA: TGTGCCAGCAGCGAGCGGCTTGGTGGCTACACCTTC.

The chain combines TRBV3-1 with TRBJ2-5; 9 positions agree with TRBD1. The J call may be faulty, since TRBJ2-7 better matches the DNA end. The CDR3 is 18 residues long. Germline V CDR1 and CDR2: LGHDT, YNNKEL (reference sequence). For the CDR3, the DNA is TGTGCCAGCAGCAACATTCCCCCTGACCGGGACAGGGTCTACGAGCAGTACTTC. The encoded protein is CASSNIPPDRDRVYEQYF.

The chain is built from TRBV5-1 and TRBJ2-7; 15 bases match TRBD2. This CDR3 has 16 amino acids. J gave up 5 bases and V 2 bases, and 5 bases lay outside the gene matches. Germline V gene sequence: CDR1 SGHRS, CDR2 YFSETQ. CDR3 in amino acids: CASSFGTSGRLNEQYF. In DNA, the CDR3 is TGCGCCAGCAGCTTCGGGACTAGCGGGAGGTTAAACGAGCAGTACTTC.

As to this clonotype: A read error may be the cause here, since a much bigger clone is one base away. The chain links TRBV7-2 to TRBJ1-5; TRBD1 might be the D (5 bases). From germline, CDR1 is SGHTA and CDR2 FQGNSA. This CDR3 is built from 15 residues. V gave up 1 base and J gave up 6 bases, with 13 bases separating them. Here the CDR3 reads CASSLESGDSQPQHF. The CDR3 DNA is TGTGCCAGCAGCTTAGAGTCGGGAGACAGTCAGCCCCAGCATTTT.

The rearrangement joins TRBV2 to TRBJ2-7; 7 bases match TRBD2. The V gene end was trimmed by 8 bases and the J gene end by 7 bases; junction bases not matched to a gene: 11. There are 13 residues in the CDR3. CDR1 is SNHLY and CDR2 is FYNNEI in the germline V gene. CDR3 region: CASGLTGSGEQYF. For the CDR3, the DNA is TGTGCCAGCGGACTAACGGGTAGCGGGGAGCAGTACTTC.